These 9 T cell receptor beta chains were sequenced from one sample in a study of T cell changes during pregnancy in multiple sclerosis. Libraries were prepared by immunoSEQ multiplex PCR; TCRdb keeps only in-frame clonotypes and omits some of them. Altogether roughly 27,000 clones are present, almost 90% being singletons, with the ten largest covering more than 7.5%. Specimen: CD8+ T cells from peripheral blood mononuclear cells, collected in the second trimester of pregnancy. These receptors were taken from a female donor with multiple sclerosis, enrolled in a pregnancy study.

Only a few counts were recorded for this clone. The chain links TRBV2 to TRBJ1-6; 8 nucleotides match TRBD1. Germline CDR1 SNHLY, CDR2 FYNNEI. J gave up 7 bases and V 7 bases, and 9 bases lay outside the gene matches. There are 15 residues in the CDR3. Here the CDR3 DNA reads TGTGCCAGCATCAAGCTGACAGGGGAGAATTCACCCCTCCACTTT. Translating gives CASIKLTGENSPLHF.

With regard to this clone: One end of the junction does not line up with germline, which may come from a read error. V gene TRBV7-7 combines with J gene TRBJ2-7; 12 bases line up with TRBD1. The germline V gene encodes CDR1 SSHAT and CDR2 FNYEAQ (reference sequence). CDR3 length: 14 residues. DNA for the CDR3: TGTGCTAGCAGCCTGGGACAGGGGGCAGGCGAGCAGTACTTC. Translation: CASSLGQGAGEQYF.

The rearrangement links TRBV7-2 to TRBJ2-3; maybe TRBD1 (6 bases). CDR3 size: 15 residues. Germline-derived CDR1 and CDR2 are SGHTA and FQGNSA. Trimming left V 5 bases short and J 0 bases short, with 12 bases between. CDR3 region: CASSVGASSTDTQYF. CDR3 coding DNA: TGTGCCAGCAGCGTGGGGGCTTCTAGCACAGATACGCAGTATTTT.

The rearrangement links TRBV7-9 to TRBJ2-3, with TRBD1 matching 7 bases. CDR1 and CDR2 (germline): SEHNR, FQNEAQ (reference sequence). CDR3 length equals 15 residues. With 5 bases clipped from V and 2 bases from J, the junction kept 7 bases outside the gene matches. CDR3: CASSIRDSHTDTQYF. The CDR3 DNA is TGTGCCAGCAGCATCCGGGACAGCCACACAGATACGCAGTATTTT.

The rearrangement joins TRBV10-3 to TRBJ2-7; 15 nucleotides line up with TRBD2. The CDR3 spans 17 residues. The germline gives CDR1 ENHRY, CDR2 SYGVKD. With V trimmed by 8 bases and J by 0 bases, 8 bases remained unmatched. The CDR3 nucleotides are TGTGCCATCGGGGAGGGGGGACTAGCGGGGGGCTCCTACGAGCAGTACTTC. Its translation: CAIGEGGLAGGSYEQYF.

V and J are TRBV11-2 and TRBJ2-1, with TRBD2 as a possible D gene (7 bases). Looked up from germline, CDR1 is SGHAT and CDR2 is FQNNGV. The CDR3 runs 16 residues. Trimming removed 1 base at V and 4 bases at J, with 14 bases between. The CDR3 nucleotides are TGTGCCAGCAGCTTAGTGGGGGGGCCTACTTACAATGAGCAGTTCTTC. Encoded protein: CASSLVGGPTYNEQFF.

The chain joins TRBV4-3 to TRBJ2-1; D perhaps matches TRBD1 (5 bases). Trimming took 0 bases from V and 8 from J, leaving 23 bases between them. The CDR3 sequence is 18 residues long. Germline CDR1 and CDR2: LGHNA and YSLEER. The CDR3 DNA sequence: TGCGCCAGCAGCCAAGAGTCAGTATCGCAGGGTGGTATCGATGAGCAGTTCTTC. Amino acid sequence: CASSQESVSQGGIDEQFF.

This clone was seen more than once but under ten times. The CDR3 DNA is TGTGCCAGCCGGGACAGGGGTGTTAATTCACCCCTCCACTTT. Amino acids: CASRDRGVNSPLHF. The chain combines TRBV6-4 with TRBJ1-6; 10 bases are a match to TRBD1. The germline gives CDR1 MRHNA, CDR2 SNTAGT. V gave up 8 bases and J gave up 6 bases; unmatched junction bases: 4. The CDR3 contains 14 residues.

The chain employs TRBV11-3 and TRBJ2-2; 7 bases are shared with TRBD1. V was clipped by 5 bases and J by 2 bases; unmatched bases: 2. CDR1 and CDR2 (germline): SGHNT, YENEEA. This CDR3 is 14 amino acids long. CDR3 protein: CASSRDSNTGELFF. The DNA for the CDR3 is TGTGCCAGCAGCAGGGACAGTAACACCGGGGAGCTGTTTTTT.